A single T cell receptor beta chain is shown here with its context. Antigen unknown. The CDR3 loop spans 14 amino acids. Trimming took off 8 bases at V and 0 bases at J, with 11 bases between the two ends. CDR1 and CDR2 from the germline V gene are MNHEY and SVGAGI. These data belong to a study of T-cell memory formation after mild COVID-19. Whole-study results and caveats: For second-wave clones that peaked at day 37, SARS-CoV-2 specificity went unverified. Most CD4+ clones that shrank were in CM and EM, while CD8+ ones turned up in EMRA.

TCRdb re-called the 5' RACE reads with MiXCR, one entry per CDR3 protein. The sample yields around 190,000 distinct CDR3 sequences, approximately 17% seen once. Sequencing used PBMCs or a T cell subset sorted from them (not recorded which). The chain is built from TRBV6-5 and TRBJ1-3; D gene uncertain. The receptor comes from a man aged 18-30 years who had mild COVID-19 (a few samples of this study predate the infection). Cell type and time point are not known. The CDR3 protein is CASLDSRSGNTIYF. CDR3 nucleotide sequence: TGTGCCAGCTTAGACTCCCGCTCTGGAAACACCATATATTTT.